The 2 T cell receptor beta chains reported below all come from one sample, sequenced in a study of a mutant IDH1 vaccine in newly diagnosed glioma. TCRdb keeps only in-frame clones here, not all; method: immunoSEQ multiplex PCR. The data show tens of thousands of clones, roughly 78% seen once. The time point denotes: week 5, during vaccination. Each dose delivered 300 ug of mutant IDH1 20-mer peptide subcutaneously with imiquimod. These TCRs' antigens remain unknown. The source material was PBMCs, sampled from a glioma patient whose treatment included an IDH1 peptide vaccine. Receptors originate from a woman aged 40-49 years with glioma.

J is TRBJ2-2 and V is TRBV6-1; D is undetermined. This CDR3 region has 13 residues. The ends were cut back, 1 base at V and 6 bases at J, with 6 bases in the middle. CDR1 is MNHNS, CDR2 SASEGT, per germline. CDR3 amino acids: CASSEVGPGELFF. CDR3 nucleotides: TGTGCCAGCAGTGAAGTGGGCCCCGGGGAGCTGTTTTTT.

The gene calls are TRBV16 and TRBJ2-7, with D maybe TRBD2 (5 bases). CDR1 and CDR2 from the germline V gene are KGHSY and FQNENV. V was shortened by 3 bases and J by 3 bases, with 9 bases between the two germline ends. The CDR3 contains 13 residues. The CDR3 spells CASSHSAGYEQYF. The CDR3, as DNA: TGTGCCAGCAGCCACTCCGCGGGCTACGAGCAGTACTTC.